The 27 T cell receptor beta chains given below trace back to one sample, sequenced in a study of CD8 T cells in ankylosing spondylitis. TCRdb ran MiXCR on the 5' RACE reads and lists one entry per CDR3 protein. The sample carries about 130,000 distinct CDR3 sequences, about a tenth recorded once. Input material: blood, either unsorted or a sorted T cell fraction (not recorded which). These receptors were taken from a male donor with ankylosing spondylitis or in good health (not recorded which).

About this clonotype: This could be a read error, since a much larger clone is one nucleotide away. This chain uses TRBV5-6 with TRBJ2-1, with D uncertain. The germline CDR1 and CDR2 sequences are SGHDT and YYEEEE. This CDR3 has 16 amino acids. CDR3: CASGFKRLSSYNEQFF. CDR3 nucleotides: TGTGCCAGCGGCTTTAAGCGCCTCAGCTCCTACAATGAGCAGTTCTTC.

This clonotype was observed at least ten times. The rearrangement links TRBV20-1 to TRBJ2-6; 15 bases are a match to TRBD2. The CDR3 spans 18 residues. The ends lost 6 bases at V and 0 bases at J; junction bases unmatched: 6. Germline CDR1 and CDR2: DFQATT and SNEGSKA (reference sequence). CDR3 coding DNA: TGCAGTGCAACAAAGGGACTAGCGGGAGGCTCTGGGGCCAACGTCCTGACTTTC. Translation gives CSATKGLAGGSGANVLTF.

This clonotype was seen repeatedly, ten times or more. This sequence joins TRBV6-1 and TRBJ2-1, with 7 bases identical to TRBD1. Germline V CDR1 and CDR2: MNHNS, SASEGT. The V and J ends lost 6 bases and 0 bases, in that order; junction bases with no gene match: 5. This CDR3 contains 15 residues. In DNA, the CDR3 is TGTGCCAGCAGGGGGACAGCCTTCTCCTACAATGAGCAGTTCTTC. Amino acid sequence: CASRGTAFSYNEQFF.

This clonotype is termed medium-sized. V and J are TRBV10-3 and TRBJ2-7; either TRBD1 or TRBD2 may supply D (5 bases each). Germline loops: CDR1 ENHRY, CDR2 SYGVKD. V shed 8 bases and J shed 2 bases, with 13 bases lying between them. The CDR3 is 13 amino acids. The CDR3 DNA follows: TGTGCCATCCGGGACCTGATGACCTACGAGCAGTACTTC. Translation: CAIRDLMTYEQYF.

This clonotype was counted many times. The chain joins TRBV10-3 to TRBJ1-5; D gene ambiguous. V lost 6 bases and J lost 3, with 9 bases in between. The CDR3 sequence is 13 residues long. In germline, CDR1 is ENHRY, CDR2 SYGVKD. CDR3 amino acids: CAISETFNQPQHF. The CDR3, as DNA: TGTGCCATCAGCGAGACTTTCAATCAGCCCCAGCATTTT.

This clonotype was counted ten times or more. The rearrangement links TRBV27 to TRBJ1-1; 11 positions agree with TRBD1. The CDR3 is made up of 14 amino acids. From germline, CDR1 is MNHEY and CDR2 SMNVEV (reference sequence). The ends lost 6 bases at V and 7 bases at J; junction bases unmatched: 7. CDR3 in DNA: TGTGCCAGCAGACGTGGCGGGACAGGGGGTGAAGCTTTCTTT. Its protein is CASRRGGTGGEAFF.

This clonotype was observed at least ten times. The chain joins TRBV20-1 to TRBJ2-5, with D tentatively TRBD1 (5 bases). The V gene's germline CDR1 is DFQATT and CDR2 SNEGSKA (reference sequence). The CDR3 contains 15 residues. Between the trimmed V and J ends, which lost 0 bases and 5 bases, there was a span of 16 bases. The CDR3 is CSARDLRASRETQYF. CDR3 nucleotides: TGCAGTGCTAGAGATCTCAGGGCAAGTCGGGAGACCCAGTACTTC.

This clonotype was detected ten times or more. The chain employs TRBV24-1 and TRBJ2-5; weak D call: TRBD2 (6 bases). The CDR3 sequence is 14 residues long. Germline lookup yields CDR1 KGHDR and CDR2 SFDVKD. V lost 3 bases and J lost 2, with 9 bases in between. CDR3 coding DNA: TGTGCCACCAGTGATGGGACTCCTCAAGAGACCCAGTACTTC. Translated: CATSDGTPQETQYF.

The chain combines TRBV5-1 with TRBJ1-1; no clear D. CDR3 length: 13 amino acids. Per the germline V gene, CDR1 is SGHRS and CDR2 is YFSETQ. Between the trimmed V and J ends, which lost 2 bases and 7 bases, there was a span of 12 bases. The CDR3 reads CASSFEVISEAFF. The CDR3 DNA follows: TGCGCCAGCAGCTTTGAGGTAATAAGTGAAGCTTTCTTT.

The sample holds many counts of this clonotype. CDR3 protein: CASSLGPSGTTPYEQYF. As DNA, the CDR3 is TGCGCCAGCAGCTTGGGGCCTAGCGGGACTACCCCCTACGAGCAGTACTTC. The rearrangement links TRBV5-1 to TRBJ2-7; 9 nucleotides line up with TRBD2. Germline-derived CDR1 and CDR2 are SGHRS and YFSETQ. Trimming removed 0 bases from V and 2 bases from J; junction bases left unmatched: 9. The CDR3 spans 17 residues.

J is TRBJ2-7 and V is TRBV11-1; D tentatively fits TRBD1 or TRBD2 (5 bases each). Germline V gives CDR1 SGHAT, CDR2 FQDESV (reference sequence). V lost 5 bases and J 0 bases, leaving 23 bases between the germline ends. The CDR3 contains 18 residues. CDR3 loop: CASSKASGTGSLSYEQYF. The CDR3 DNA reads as TGTGCCAGCAGCAAAGCGTCCGGGACGGGCTCTCTCTCCTACGAGCAGTACTTC.

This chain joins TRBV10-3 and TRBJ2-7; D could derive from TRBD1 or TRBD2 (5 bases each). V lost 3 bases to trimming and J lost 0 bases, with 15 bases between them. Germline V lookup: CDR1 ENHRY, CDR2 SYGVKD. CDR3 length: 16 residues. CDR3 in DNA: TGTGCCATCAGTGACCCCGGGGACCGCCACTCCTACGAGCAGTACTTC. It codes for CAISDPGDRHSYEQYF.

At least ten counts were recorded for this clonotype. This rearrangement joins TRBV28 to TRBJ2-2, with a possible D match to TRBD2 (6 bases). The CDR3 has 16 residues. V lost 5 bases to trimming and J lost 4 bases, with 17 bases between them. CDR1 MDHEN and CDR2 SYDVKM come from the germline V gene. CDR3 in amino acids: CASSPSWGGSTGELFF. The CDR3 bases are TGTGCCAGCAGTCCCTCATGGGGAGGTTCCACCGGGGAGCTGTTTTTT.

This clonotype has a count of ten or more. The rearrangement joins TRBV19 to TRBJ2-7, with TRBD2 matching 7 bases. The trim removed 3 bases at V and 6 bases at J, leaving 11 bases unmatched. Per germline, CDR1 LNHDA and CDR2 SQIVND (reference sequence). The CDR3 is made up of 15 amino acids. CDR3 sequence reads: CASSMALAGAGEQYF. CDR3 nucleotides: TGTGCCAGTAGTATGGCCTTGGCGGGAGCTGGCGAGCAGTACTTC.

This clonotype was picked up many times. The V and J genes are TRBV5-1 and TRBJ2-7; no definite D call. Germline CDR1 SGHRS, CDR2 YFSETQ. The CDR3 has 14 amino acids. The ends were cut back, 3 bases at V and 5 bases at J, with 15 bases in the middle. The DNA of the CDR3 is TGCGCCAGCAGCTCAAACCCAGAGTTCGACGAGCAGTACTTC. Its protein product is CASSSNPEFDEQYF.

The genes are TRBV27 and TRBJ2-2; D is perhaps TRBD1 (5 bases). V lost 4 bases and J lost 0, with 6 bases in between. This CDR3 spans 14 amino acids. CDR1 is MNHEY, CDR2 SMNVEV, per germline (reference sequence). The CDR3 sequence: CASSSRANTGELFF. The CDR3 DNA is TGTGCCAGCAGTTCCAGGGCGAACACCGGGGAGCTGTTTTTT.

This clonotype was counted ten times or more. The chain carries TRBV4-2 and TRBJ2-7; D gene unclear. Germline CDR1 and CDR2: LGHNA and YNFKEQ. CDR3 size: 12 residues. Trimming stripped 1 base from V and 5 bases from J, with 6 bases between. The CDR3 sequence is CASSQVGDEQYF. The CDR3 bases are TGTGCCAGCAGCCAAGTTGGGGACGAGCAGTACTTC.

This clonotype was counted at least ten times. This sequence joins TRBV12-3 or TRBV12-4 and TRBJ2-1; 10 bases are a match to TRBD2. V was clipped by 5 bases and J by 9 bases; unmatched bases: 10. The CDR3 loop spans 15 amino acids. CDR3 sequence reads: CASSPSAGGLGEQFF. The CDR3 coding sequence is TGTGCCAGCAGTCCCTCAGCGGGAGGGTTGGGTGAGCAGTTCTTC.

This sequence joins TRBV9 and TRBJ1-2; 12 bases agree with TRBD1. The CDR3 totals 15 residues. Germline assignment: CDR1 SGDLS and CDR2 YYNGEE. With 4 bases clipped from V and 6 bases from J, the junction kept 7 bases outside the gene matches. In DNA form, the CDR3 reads TGTGCCAGCAGCCCCTGGGGACAGGGGGCAGATGGCTACACCTTC. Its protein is CASSPWGQGADGYTF.

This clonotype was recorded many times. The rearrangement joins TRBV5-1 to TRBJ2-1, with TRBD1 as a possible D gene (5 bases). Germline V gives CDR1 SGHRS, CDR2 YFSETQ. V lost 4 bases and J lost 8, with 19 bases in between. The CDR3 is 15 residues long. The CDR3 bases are TGCGCCAGCAGCCGATTGGGCAGGGATGAACATGAGCAGTTCTTC. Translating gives CASSRLGRDEHEQFF.

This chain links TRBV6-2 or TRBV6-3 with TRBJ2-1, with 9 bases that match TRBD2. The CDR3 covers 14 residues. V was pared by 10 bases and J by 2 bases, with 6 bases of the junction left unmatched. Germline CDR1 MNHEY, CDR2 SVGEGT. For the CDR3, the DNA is TGTGCCACCCTGACTAGCGGACCCTACAATGAGCAGTTCTTC. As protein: CATLTSGPYNEQFF.

The CDR3 region is CSVPTSGSTDTQYF. The CDR3 DNA sequence: TGCAGCGTGCCGACTAGCGGAAGCACAGATACGCAGTATTTT. The gene calls are TRBV29-1 and TRBJ2-3; TRBD2 aligns across 9 bases. Germline lookup yields CDR1 SQVTM and CDR2 ANQGSEA. The CDR3 is 14 residues long. The ends lost 6 bases at V and 0 bases at J; junction bases unmatched: 4.

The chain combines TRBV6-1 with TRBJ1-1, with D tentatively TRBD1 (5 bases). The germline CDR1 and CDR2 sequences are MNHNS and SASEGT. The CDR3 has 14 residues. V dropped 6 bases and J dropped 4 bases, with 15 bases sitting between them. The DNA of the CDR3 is TGTGCCAGCAGGAGCAGGGCCCCGGGCACTGAAGCTTTCTTT. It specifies CASRSRAPGTEAFF.

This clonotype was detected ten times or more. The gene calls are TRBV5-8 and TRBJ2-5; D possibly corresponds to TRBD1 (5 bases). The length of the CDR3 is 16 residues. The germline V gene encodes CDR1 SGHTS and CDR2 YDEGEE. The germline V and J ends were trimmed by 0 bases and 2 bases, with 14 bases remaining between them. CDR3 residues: CASSLVDLTEQETQYF. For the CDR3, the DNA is TGTGCCAGCAGCTTGGTTGATTTGACAGAACAAGAGACCCAGTACTTC.

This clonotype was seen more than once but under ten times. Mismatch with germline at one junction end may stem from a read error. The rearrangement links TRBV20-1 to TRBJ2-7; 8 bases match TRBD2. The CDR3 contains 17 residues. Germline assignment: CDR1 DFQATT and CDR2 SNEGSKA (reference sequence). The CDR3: CCAPRTAGVNIGYEQYF. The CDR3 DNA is TGCTGTGCGCCCCGGACAGCGGGAGTCAATATAGGGTACGAGCAGTACTTC.

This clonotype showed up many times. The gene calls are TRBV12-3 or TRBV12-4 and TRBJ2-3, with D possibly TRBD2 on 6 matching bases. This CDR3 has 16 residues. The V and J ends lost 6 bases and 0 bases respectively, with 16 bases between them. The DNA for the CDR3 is TGTGCCAGCAGCCGCGGAGGGGAGACTAGCACAGATACGCAGTATTTT. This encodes CASSRGGETSTDTQYF.

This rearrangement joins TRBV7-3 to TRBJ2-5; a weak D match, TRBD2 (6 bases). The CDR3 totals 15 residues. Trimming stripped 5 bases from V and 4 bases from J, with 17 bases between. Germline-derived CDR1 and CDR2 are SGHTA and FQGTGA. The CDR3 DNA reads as TGTGCCAGCAGCCTGCAGGGTGGCGGGATAGAGACCCAGTACTTC. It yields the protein CASSLQGGGIETQYF.